Listed here is a single T cell receptor (beta chain). This sample is drawn from a study of blood T cell repertoires in COVID-19. For the study at large: The analysed material was cDNA or gDNA that came from T cells, B-cell-depleted T cells, or PBMCs.

Looked up from germline, CDR1 is MDHEN and CDR2 is SYDVKM. Trimming cost V 2 bases and J 9 bases, with 14 bases left between them. CDR3 length: 14 amino acids. Measured with immunoSEQ multiplex PCR; TCRdb has only the in-frame clones, and not every one. The table includes about 210,000 clones, approximately 90% detected once. The sequencing input was peripheral blood. The clonotype originates from a man under 40 with acute or convalescent COVID-19. The chain is built from TRBV28 and TRBJ1-5; perhaps TRBD1 as D (5 bases). The CDR3 coding sequence is TGTGCCAGCAGTTTACAGGTTTCAAGGGGGCCCCAGCATTTT. Its protein is CASSLQVSRGPQHF.